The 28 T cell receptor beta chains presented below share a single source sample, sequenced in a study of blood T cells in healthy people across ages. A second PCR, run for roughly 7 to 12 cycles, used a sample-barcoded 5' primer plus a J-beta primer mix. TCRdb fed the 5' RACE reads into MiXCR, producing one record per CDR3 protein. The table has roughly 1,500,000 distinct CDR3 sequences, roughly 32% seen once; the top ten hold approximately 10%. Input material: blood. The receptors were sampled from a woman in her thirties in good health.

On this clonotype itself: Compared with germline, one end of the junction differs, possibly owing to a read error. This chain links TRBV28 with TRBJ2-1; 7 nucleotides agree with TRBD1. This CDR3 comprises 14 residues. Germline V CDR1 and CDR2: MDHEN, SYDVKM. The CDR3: CASYRDRLYNERFF. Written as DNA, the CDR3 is TGTGCCAGCTACCGGGACAGACTTTACAATGAGCGGTTCTTC.

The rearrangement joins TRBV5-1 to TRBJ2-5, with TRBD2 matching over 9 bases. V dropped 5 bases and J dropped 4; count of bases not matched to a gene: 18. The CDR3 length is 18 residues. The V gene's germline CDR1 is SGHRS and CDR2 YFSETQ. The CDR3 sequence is CASRHQARGLARIETQYF. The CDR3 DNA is TGCGCCAGCAGACATCAGGCCCGTGGACTAGCGAGGATAGAGACCCAGTACTTC.

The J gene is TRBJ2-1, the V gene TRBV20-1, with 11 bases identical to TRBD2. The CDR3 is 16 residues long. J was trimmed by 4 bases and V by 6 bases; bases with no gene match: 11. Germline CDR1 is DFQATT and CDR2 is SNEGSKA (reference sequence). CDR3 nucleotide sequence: TGCAGTGCAGCACCTAGCGGGGGGCCGGGATACAATGAGCAGTTCTTC. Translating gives CSAAPSGGPGYNEQFF.

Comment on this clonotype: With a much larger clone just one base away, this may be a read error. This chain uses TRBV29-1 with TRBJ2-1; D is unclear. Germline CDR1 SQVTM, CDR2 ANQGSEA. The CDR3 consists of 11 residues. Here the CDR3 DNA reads TGCAGCGTTGTACTTTACAATGAGCGGTTCTTC. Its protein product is CSVVLYNERFF.

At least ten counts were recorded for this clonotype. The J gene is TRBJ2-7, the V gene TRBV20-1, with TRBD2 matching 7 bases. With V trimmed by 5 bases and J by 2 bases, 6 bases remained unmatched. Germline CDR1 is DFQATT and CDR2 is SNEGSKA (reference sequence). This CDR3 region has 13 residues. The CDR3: CSAWGGPPYEQYF. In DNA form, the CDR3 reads TGCAGTGCTTGGGGGGGACCCCCCTACGAGCAGTACTTC.

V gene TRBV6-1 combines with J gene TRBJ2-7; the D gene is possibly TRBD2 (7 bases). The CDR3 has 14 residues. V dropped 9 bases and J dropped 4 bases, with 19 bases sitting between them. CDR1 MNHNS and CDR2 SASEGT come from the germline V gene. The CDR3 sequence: CASMLRGARYEQYF. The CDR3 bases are TGTGCCAGTATGCTCCGGGGGGCGCGATACGAGCAGTACTTC.

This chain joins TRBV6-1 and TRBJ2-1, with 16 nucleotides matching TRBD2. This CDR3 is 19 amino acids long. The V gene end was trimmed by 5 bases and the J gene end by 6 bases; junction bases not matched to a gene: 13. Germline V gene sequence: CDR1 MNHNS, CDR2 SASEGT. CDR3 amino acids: CASSKMRGTSGRDSNEQFF. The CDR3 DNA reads TGTGCCAGCAGTAAAATGAGAGGGACTAGCGGGAGGGACAGCAATGAGCAGTTCTTC.

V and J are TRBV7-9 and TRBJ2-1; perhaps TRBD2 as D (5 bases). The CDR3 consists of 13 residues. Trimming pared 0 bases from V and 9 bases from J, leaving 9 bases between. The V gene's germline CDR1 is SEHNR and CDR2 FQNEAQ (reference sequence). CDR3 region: CASSLASGGEQFF. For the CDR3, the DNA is TGTGCCAGCAGCTTAGCATCAGGAGGTGAGCAGTTCTTC.

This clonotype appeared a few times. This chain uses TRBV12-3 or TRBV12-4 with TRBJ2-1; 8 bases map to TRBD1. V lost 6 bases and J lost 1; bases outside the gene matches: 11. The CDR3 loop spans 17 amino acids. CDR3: CASRDPGGTGSYNEQFF. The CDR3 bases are TGTGCCAGCAGGGACCCAGGGGGCACGGGGTCCTACAATGAGCAGTTCTTC.

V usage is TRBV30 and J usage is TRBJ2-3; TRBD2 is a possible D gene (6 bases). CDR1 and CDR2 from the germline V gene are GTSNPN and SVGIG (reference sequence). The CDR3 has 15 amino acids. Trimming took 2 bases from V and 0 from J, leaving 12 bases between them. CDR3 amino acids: CAWSMDYSSTDTQYF. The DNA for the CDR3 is TGTGCCTGGAGTATGGACTACTCTAGCACAGATACGCAGTATTTT.

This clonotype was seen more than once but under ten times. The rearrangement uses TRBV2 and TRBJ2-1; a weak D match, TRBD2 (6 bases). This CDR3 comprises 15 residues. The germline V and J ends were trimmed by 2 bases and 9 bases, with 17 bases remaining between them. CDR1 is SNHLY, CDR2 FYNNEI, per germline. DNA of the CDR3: TGTGCCAGCAGTGAAAGTCGCGGGGTGGACCCTGAGCAGTTCTTC. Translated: CASSESRGVDPEQFF.

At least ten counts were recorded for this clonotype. The chain's CDR3 is CASSLGQGRNQPQHF. The CDR3 region has the DNA TGTGCCAGCAGCTTAGGACAGGGTCGCAATCAGCCCCAGCATTTT. The chain combines TRBV7-9 with TRBJ1-5, with 7 bases aligning to TRBD1. The trim removed 1 base at V and 2 bases at J, leaving 2 bases unmatched. The CDR3 sequence is 15 residues long. The germline CDR1 and CDR2 sequences are SEHNR and FQNEAQ (reference sequence).

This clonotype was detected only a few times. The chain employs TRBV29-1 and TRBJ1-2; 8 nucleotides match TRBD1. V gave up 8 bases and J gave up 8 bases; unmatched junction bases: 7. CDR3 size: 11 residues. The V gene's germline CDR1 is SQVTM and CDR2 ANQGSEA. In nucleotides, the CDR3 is TGCAGCTTTGGGACAGGAGGCGGCTACACCTTC. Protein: CSFGTGGGYTF.

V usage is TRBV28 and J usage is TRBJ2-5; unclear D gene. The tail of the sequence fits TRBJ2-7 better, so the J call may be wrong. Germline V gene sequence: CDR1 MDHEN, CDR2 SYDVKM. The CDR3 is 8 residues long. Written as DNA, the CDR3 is TGTGGATCCTACGAGCAGTACTTC. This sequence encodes CGSYEQYF.

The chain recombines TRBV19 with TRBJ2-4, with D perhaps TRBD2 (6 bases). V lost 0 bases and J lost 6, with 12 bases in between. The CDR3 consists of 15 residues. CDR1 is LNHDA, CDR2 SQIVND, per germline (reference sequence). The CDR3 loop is CASSIDPPGGNIQYF. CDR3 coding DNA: TGTGCCAGTAGTATAGATCCTCCCGGGGGAAACATTCAGTACTTC.

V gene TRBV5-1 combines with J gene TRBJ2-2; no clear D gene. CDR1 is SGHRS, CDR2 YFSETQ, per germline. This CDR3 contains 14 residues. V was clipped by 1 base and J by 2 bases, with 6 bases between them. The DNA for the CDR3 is TGCGCCAGCAGCTTGATGACAAACACCGGGGAGCTGTTTTTT. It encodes CASSLMTNTGELFF.

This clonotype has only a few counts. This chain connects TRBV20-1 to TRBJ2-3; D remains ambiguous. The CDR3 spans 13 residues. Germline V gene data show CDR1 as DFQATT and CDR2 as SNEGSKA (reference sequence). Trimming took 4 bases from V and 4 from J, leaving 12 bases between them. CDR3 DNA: TGCAGTGCTAAAGGGCGGCTCGCAGATACGCAGTATTTT. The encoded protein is CSAKGRLADTQYF.

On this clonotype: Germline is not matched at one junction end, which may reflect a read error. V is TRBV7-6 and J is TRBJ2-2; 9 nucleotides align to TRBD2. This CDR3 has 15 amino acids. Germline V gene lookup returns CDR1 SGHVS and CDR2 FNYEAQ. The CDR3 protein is CAGSLPAGGSGELFF. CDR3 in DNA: TGTGCCGGCAGCTTACCGGCGGGGGGGTCCGGGGAGCTGTTTTTT. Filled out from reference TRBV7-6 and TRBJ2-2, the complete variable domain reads GAGVSQSPRYKVTKRGQDVALRCDPISGHVSLYWYRQALGQGPEFLTYFNYEAQQDKSGLPNDRFSAERPEGSISTLTIQRTEQRDSAMYRCAGSLPAGGSGELFFGEGSRLTVL.

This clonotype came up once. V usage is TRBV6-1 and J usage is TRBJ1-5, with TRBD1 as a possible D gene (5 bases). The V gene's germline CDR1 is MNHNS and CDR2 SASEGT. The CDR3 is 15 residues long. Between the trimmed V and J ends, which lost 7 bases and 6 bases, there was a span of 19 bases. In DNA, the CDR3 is TGTGCCAGCAACCGAGACAGCTTTAGCGGTCAGCCCCAGCATTTT. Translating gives CASNRDSFSGQPQHF.

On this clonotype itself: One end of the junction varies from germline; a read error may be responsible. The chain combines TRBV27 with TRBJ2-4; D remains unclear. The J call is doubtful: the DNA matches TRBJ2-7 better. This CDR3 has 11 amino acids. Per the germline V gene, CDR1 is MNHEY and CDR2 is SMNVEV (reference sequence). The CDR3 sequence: CTSSFGYEQYF. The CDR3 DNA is TGTACCAGCAGTTTCGGCTACGAGCAGTACTTC.

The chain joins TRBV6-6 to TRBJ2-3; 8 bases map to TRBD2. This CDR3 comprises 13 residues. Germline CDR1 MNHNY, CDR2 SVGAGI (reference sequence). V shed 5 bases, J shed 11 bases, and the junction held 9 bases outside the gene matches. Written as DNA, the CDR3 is TGTGCCAGCAGTACCCATAGCGGGATGAAGCAGTATTTT. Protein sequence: CASSTHSGMKQYF.

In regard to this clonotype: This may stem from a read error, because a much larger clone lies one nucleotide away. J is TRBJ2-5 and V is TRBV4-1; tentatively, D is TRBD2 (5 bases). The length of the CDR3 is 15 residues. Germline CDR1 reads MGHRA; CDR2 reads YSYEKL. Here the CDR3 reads CANSQTVRGQETQYF. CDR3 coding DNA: TGCGCCAACAGCCAAACGGTCCGGGGCCAAGAGACCCAGTACTTC.

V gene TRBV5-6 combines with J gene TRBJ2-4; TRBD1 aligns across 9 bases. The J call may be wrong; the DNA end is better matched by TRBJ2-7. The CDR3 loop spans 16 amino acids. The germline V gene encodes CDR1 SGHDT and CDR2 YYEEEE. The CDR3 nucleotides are TGTGCCAGCAGCTCGCGCCCGGGACAGGGAGCCTACGAGCAGTACTTC. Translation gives CASSSRPGQGAYEQYF.

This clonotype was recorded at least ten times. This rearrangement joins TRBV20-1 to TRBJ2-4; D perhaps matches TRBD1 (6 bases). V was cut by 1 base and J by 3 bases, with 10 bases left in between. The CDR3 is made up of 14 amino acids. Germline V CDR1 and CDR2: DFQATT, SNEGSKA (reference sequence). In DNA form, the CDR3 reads TGCAGTGCTAGAGGGGACATTGGCAAAAACATTCAGTACTTC. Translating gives CSARGDIGKNIQYF.

For the CDR3, the DNA is TGTGCCAGCAGCCAGATCGGCGGTCCCTACGAGCAGTACTTC. This codes for CASSQIGGPYEQYF. This chain links TRBV3-1 with TRBJ2-7, with no clear D. The germline CDR1 and CDR2 sequences are LGHDT and YNNKEL (reference sequence). V was trimmed by 3 bases and J by 2 bases, leaving 11 bases between them. CDR3 size: 14 residues.

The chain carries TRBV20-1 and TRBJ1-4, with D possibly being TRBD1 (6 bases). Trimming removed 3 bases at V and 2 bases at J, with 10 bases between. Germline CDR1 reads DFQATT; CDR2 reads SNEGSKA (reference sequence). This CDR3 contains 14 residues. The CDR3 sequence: CSASGGATNEKLFF. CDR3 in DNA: TGCAGTGCTAGCGGGGGGGCTACTAATGAAAAACTGTTTTTT.

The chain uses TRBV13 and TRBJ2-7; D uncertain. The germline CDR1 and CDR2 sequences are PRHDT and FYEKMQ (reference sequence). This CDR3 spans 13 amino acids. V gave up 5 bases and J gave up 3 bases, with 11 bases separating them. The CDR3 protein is CASSVGFNYEQYF. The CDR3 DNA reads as TGTGCCAGCAGCGTGGGATTTAACTACGAGCAGTACTTC.

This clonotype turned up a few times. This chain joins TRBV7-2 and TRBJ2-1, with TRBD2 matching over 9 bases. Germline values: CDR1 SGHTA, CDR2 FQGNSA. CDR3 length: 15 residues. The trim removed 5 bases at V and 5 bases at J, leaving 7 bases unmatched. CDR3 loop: CASSPRVAGDNEQFF. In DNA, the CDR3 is TGTGCCAGCAGCCCCCGGGTAGCGGGGGACAATGAGCAGTTCTTC.